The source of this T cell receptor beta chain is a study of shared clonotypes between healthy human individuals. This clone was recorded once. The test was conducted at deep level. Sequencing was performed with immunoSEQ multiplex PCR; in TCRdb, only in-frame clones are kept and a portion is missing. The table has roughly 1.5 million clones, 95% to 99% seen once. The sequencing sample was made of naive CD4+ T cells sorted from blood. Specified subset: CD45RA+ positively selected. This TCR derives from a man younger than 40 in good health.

CDR3: CASSDGLYSNTEAFF. CDR3 nucleotide sequence: TGTGCCAGCAGTGACGGACTCTATAGTAACACTGAAGCTTTCTTT. J is TRBJ1-1 and V is TRBV2; D uncertain. The CDR3 loop spans 15 amino acids. Between the trimmed V and J ends, which lost 3 bases and 2 bases, there was a span of 13 bases. Germline-derived CDR1 and CDR2 are SNHLY and FYNNEI.